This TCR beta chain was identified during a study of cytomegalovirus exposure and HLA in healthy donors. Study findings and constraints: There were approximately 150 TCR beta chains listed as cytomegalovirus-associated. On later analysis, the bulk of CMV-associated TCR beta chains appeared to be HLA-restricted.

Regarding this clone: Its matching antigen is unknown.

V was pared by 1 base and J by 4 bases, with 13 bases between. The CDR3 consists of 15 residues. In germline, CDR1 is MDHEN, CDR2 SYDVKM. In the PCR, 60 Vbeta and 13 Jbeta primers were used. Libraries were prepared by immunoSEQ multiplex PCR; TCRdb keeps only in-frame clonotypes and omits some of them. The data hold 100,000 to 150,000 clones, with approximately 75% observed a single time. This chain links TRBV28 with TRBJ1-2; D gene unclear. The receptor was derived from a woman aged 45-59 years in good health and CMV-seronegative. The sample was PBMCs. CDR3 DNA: TGTGCCAGCAGTTTATCCGACGGAGGAACCTATGGCTACACCTTC. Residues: CASSLSDGGTYGYTF.